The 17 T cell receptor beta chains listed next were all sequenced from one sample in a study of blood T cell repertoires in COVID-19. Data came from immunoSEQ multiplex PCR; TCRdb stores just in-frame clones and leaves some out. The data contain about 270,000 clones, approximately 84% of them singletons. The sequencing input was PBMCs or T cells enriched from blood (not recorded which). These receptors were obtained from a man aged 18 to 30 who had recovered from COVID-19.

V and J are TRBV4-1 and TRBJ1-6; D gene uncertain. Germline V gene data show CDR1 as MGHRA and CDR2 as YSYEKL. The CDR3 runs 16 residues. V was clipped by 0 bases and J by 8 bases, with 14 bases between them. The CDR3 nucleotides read TGCGCCAGCAGCCAAGATGAGGGTACGGGTTATTCACCCCTCCACTTT. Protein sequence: CASSQDEGTGYSPLHF.

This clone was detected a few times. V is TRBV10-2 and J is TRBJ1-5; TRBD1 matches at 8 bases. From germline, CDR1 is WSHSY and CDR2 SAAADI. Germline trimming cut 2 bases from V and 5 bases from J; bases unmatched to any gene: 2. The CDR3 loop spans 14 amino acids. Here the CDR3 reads CASSETTGDQPQHF. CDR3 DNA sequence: TGCGCCAGCAGTGAGACGACAGGGGATCAGCCCCAGCATTTT.

CDR3 loop: CASSLRRTSGSSYNEQFF. The DNA for the CDR3 is TGCGCCAGCAGCTTGAGACGGACTAGCGGTAGCTCCTACAATGAGCAGTTCTTC. This chain links TRBV5-1 with TRBJ2-1; 10 nucleotides line up with TRBD2. Germline-derived CDR1 and CDR2 are SGHRS and YFSETQ. There are 18 residues in the CDR3. The junction had 7 bases not matched to a gene; V was cut back by 1 base and J by 0 bases.

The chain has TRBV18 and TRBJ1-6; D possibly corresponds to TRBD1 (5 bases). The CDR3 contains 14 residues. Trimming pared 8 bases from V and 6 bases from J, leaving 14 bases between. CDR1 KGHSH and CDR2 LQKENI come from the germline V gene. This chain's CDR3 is CASTQGNRNSPLHF. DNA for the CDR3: TGTGCCAGCACCCAGGGAAATCGTAATTCACCCCTCCACTTT.

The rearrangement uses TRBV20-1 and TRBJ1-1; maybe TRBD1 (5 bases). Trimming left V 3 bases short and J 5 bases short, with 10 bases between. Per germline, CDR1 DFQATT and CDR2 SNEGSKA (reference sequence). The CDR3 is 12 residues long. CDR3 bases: TGCAGTGCTAGTAGGGGCGCGACTGAAGCTTTCTTT. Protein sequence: CSASRGATEAFF.

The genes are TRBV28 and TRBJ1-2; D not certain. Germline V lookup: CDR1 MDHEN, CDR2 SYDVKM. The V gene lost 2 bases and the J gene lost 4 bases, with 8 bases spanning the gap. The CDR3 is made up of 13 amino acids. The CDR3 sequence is CASSLGAVYGYTF. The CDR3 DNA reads TGTGCCAGCAGTTTAGGAGCAGTCTATGGCTACACCTTC.

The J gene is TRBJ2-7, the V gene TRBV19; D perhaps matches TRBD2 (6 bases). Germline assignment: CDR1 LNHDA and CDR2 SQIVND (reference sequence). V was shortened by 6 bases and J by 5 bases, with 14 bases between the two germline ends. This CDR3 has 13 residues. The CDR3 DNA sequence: TGTGCCAGTAGGCCTGGAGGGAATAACGAGCAGTACTTC. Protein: CASRPGGNNEQYF.

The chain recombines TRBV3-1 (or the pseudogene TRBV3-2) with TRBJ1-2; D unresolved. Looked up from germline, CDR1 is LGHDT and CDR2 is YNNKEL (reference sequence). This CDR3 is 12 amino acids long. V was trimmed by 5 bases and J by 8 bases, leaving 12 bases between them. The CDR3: CASSYSVYGYTF. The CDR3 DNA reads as TGTGCCAGCAGCTACTCCGTTTACGGCTACACCTTC.

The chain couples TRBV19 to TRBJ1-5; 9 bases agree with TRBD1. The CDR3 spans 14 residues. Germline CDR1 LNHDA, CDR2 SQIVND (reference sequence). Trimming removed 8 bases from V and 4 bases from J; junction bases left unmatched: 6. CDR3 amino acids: CASLQGAGNQPQHF. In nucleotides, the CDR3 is TGTGCCAGTTTACAGGGGGCAGGTAATCAGCCCCAGCATTTT.

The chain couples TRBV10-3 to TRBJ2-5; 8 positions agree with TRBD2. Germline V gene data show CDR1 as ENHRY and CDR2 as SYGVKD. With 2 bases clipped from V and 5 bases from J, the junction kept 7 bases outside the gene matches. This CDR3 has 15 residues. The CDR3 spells CAISETTSVMETQYF. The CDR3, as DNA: TGTGCCATCAGTGAGACGACTAGCGTTATGGAGACCCAGTACTTC.

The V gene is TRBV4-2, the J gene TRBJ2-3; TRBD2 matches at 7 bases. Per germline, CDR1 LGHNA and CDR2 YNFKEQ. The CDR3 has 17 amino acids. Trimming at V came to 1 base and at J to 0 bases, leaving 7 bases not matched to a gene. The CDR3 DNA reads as TGTGCCAGCAGCCAAGGTGGAGCTAGCGGAAGCACAGATACGCAGTATTTT. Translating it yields CASSQGGASGSTDTQYF.

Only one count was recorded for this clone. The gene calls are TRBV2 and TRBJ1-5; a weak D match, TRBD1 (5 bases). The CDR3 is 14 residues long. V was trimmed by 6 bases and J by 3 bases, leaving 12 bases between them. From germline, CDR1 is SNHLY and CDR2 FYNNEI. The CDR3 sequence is CASSRAGHNQPQHF. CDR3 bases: TGTGCCAGCAGCCGGGCAGGGCACAATCAGCCCCAGCATTTT.

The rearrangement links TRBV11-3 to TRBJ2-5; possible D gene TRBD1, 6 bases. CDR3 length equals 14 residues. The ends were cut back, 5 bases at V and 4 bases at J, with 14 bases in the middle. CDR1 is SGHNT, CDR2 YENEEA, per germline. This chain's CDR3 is CASSTQQGRETQYF. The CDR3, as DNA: TGTGCCAGCAGCACCCAACAGGGTCGAGAGACCCAGTACTTC.

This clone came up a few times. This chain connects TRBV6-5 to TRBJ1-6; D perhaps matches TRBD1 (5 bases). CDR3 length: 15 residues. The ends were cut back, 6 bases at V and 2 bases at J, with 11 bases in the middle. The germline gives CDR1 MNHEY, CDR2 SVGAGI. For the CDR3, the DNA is TGTGCCAGCAGGGGGGGGACCGCCTATAATTCACCCCTCCACTTT. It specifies CASRGGTAYNSPLHF.

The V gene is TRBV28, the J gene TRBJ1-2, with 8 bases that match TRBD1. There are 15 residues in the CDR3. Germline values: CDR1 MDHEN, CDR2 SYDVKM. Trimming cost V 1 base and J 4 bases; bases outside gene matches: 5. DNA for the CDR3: TGTGCCAGCAGTTTATCGGACAGGGCTACCTATGGCTACACCTTC. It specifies CASSLSDRATYGYTF.

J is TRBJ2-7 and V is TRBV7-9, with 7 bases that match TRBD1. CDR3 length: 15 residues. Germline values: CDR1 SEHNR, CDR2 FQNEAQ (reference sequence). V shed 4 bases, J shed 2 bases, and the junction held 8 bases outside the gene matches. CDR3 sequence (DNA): TGTGCCAGCAGCTCGCAAAGGGACAGTGCCTACGAGCAGTACTTC. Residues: CASSSQRDSAYEQYF.

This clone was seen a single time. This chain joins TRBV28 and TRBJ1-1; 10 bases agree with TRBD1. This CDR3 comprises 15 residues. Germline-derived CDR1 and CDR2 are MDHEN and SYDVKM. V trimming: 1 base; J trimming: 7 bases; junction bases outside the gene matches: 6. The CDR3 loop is CASSLLGQGKDEAFF. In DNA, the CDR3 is TGTGCCAGCAGTTTATTGGGACAGGGGAAAGATGAAGCTTTCTTT.